A single sample gave rise to the 2 T cell receptor beta chains below, sequenced in a study of T cell responses to AZD1222 COVID-19 vaccine. Profiled with immunoSEQ multiplex PCR; TCRdb holds only in-frame clones, not every one. The sample lists 180,000 or so clones, roughly nine tenths occurring once. Sequenced here: peripheral blood, sampled 28 days after the second AZD1222 dose. These receptors were collected from an adult who received the AZD1222 COVID-19 vaccine.

The CDR3 sequence: CASSPGGGRHGYTF. CDR3 coding DNA: TGTGCCAGCAGCCCGGGAGGGGGAAGGCATGGCTACACCTTC. The chain recombines TRBV9 with TRBJ1-2; D might be TRBD1 (6 bases). V lost 4 bases and J 6 bases, leaving 16 bases between the germline ends. This CDR3 is built from 14 residues. In germline, CDR1 is SGDLS, CDR2 YYNGEE.

The chain is built from TRBV5-6 and TRBJ2-6; D call uncertain. Deletions cut 1 base from V and 12 bases from J, with 11 bases between. This CDR3 is built from 13 residues. Per the germline V gene, CDR1 is SGHDT and CDR2 is YYEEEE. The CDR3 bases are TGTGCCAGCAGCTTGTGGCCAAAAGGCGTCCTGACTTTC. It translates to CASSLWPKGVLTF. Together with reference TRBV5-6 and TRBJ2-6, the CDR3 gives the full variable domain: DAGVTQSPTHLIKTRGQQVTLRCSPKSGHDTVSWYQQALGQGPQFIFQYYEEEERQRGNFPDRFSGHQFPNYSSELNVNALLLGDSALYLCASSLWPKGVLTFGAGSRLTVL.